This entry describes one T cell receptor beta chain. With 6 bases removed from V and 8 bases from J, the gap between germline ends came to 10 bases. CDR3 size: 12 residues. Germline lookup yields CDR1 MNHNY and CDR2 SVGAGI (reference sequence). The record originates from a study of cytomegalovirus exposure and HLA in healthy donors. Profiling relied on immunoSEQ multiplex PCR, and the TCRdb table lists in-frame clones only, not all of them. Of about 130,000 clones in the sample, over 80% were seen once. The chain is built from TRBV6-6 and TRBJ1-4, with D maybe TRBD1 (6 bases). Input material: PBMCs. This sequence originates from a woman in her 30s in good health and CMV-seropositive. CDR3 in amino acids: CASRAGEEKLFF. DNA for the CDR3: TGTGCCAGCAGAGCAGGGGAGGAAAAACTGTTTTTT.